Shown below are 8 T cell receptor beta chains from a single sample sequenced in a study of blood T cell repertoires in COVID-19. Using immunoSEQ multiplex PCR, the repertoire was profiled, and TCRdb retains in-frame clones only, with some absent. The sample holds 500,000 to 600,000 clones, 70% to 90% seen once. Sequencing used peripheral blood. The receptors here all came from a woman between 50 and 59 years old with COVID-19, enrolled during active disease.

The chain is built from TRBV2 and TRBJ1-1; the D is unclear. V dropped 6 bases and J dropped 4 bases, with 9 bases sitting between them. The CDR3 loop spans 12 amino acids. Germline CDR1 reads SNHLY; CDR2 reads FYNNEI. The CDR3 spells CASRFGGTEAFF. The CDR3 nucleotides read TGTGCCAGCAGGTTTGGAGGCACTGAAGCTTTCTTT.

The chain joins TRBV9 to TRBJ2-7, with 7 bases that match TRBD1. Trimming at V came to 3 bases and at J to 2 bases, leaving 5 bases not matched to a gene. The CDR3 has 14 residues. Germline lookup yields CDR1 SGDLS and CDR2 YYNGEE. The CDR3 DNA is TGTGCCAGCAGCGGGGGGACAGAGACCTACGAGCAGTACTTC. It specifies CASSGGTETYEQYF. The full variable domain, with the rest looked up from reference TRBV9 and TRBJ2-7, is DSGVTQTPKHLITATGQRVTLRCSPRSGDLSVYWYQQSLDQGLQFLIQYYNGEERAKGNILERFSAQQFPDLHSELNLSSLELGDSALYFCASSGGTETYEQYFGPGTRLTVT.

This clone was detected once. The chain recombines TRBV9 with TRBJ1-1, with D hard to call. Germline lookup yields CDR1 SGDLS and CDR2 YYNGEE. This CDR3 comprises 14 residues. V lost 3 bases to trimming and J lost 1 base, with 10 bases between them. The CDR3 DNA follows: TGTGCCAGCAGCGCACCAACACAGAACACTGAAGCTTTCTTT. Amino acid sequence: CASSAPTQNTEAFF.

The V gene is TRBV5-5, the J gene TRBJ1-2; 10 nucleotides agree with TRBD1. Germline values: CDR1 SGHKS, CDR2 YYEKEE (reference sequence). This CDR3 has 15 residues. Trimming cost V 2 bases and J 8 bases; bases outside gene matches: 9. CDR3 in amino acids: CASSFSGTGVGGYTF. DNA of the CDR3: TGTGCCAGCAGCTTTTCCGGGACAGGGGTGGGCGGCTACACCTTC.

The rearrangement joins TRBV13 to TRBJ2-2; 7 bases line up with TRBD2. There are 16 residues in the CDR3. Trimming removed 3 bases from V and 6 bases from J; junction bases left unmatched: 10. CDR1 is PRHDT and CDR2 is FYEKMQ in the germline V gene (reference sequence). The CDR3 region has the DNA TGTGCCAGCAGCTTCGGCGGGGAGGGGTCGGCCGGGGAGCTGTTTTTT. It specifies CASSFGGEGSAGELFF. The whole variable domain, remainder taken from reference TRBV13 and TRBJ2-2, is AAGVIQSPRHLIKEKRETATLKCYPIPRHDTVYWYQQGPGQDPQFLISFYEKMQSDKGSIPDRFSAQQFSDYHSELNMSSLELGDSALYFCASSFGGEGSAGELFFGEGSRLTVL.

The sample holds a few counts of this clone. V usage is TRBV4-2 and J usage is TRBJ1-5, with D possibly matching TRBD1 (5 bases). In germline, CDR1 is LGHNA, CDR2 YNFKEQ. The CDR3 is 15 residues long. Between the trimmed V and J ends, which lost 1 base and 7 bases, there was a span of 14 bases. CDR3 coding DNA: TGTGCCAGCAGCCAAGGTGGCGGAGGGGACCAGCCCCAGCATTTT. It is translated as CASSQGGGGDQPQHF.

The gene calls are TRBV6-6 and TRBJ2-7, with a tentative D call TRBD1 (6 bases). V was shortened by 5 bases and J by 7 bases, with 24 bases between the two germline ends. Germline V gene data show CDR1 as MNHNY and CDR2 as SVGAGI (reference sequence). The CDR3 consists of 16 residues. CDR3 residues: CASSPGSGRGPLEQYF. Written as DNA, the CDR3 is TGTGCCAGCAGTCCGGGGAGTGGCAGGGGCCCCCTGGAGCAGTACTTC.

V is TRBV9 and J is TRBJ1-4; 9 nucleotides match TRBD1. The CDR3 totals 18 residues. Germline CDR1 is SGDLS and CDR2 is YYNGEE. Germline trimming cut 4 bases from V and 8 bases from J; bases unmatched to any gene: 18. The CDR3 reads CASSSSTGTGTLYEKLFF. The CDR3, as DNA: TGTGCCAGCAGCTCCTCCACCGGGACAGGGACCTTGTACGAAAAACTGTTTTTT.